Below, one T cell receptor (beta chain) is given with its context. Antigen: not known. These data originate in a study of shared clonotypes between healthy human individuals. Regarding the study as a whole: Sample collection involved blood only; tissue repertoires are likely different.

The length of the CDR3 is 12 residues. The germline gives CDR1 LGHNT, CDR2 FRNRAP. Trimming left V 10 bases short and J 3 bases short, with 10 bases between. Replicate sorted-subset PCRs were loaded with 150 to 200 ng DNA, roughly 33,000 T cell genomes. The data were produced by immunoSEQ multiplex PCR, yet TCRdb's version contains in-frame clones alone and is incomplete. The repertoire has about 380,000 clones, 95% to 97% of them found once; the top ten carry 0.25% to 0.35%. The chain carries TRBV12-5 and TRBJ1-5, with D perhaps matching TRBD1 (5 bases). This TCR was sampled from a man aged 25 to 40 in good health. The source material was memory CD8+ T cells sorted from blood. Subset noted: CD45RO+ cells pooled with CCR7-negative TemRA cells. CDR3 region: CATSRDNQPQHF. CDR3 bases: TGTGCTACATCCAGGGACAATCAGCCCCAGCATTTT.